This T cell receptor beta chain was identified during a study of blood T cell repertoires in COVID-19 (dated by TCRdb to the early 2020s). About the investigation overall: Samples covering the acute and convalescent phases of COVID-19 were provided by collaborators in the United States, Italy and Spain. Where HLA class I and class II types were available, the types were taken from metadata supplied by the sample provider, not from assay-based typing. The repertoires were released in a freely available public database meant as a resource for research on the immune response to SARS-CoV-2. The sample metadata nearly always contained a de-identified subject ID, COVID-19 status, age in years and sex. The prospective study material was composed of cDNA or gDNA derived from T cells, B-cell-depleted T cells, or PBMCs. Deeply sampled blood TCRbeta repertoires from subjects exposed to, actively infected with, or recovered from COVID-19 were included in the dataset. The samples were drawn from the first 160 participants of the ongoing ImmuneRACE study and from 1,254 subjects provided by 6 global collaborators. What the work shows at the level of the full study, not this receptor alone: The quantity of clinical and demographic metadata differed by source and by participant and was supplied without curation.

The immunoSEQ Assay, a bias-controlled multiplex PCR, was used to amplify TCRbeta CDR3 regions from genomic DNA. Concerning the study's data processing: Nucleated cell counts per sample were estimated from amplification of reference gene primers within the assay. To quantify the absolute abundance of each unique TCRbeta CDR3 rearrangement, sequence reads were collapsed and filtered. Productive Simpson clonality was computed per sample as the square root of Simpson's diversity index over productive rearrangements. TCRdb took over this immuneACCESS table, retaining in-frame rearrangements with V and J assigned. Such tables are incomplete; in checked studies, under half of the missing clones stem from an unresolved V gene, and the remainder is unexplained. V and J calls and clone size are copied from that table; D and trimming were computed from the DNA. The sample includes about 74,000 clones, with approximately 91% observed a single time. Clones ranked in the top ten supply 2.5% to 3.5% of the sample.

Whole blood was collected in K2EDTA tubes by collaborating institutions according to the institutions' own protocols. For TCRbeta analysis, collaborators shipped samples in one of three forms: frozen whole blood, isolated PBMCs, or DNA extracted from either of those sample types. Concerning this clone itself: Its antigen is still unknown. Within one base of it there is no much larger clone, and no base qualities were kept.

From the germline V gene, CDR1 is SQVTM and CDR2 is ANQGSEA. V drops 8 bases and J drops 2 bases, leaving 8 bases in between. Taken from cysteine to phenylalanine, the CDR3 has 11 residues. The retained sequence is limited to the CDR3, 33 bases, with the frame set at the first base. Input material: peripheral blood. The clonotype was recovered from a man aged 65-85 years with active or convalescent COVID-19. The chain is encoded by TRBV29-1 joined to TRBJ2-3; no D gene is confidently identified. The CDR3 reads CSLADTDTQYF. The nucleotides read TGCAGCCTGGCGGACACAGATACGCAGTATTTT.